This T cell receptor beta chain was profiled in a study of post-analysis software for immune sequencing data. Study conclusions and caveats: People with multiple sclerosis had a significantly lower normalized Chao1 diversity than controls did. Patients had higher frequencies than controls of roughly 5 TRBV segments, including TRBV5-6, TRBV5-1 and TRBV20-1.

Unique-molecular-identifier-tagged TCR beta cDNA libraries were used. TCRdb used MiXCR to reprocess the PCR reads, holding one entry per CDR3 protein. Found here are about 540,000 distinct CDR3 sequences, under 40% of them singletons; the top ten hold approximately 6%. V gave up 4 bases and J gave up 3 bases; unmatched junction bases: 16. Per the germline V gene, CDR1 is SGHRS and CDR2 is YFSETQ. CDR3 length: 18 residues. Notes on this clonotype: As yet, its antigen is unknown.

Sequencing was done on a sample of blood. The V call is TRBV5-1, the J call TRBJ1-1, with 9 bases that match TRBD1. The receptor was derived from a girl under 18 with multiple sclerosis. This CDR3 is CASSPGTGPFGMHTEAFF. As DNA, the CDR3 is TGCGCCAGCAGCCCCGGGACAGGGCCATTTGGGATGCACACTGAAGCTTTCTTT.